Below are 12 T cell receptor beta chains sequenced from a single sample in a study of blood T cells in healthy people across ages. Then a second PCR, running roughly 7 to 12 cycles, was carried out with a sample-barcoded 5' primer and a J-beta primer mix. TCRdb reprocessed the 5' RACE reads with MiXCR, giving one entry per CDR3 protein. The sample lists around 1,000,000 distinct CDR3 sequences, around 25% seen once, with less than 0.85% in the top ten. Another study also made use of these data, one on T cells of mothers and their children.

Sequenced material: blood. The receptor source for this set is a girl aged 2-10 years in good health.

The CDR3 region is CSASGAGNTGELFF. CDR3 in DNA: TGCAGTGCTTCCGGAGCGGGGAACACCGGGGAGCTGTTTTTT. The chain uses TRBV20-1 and TRBJ2-2; weak D call: TRBD2 (6 bases). V shed 5 bases and J shed 1 base, with 11 bases lying between them. Germline-derived CDR1 and CDR2 are DFQATT and SNEGSKA (reference sequence). The CDR3 consists of 14 residues.

A remark on this clonotype: One junction end disagrees with the germline gene, perhaps due to a read error. This sequence joins TRBV12-3 or TRBV12-4 and TRBJ2-5; possibly TRBD1 or TRBD2 for D (6 bases each). The CDR3 length is 13 residues. In DNA, the CDR3 is TGTGCCAGCAGTTTTTATGGGGGGACAAGGCCGTTCTTC. It is translated as CASSFYGGTRPFF.

The genes are TRBV12-3 or TRBV12-4 and TRBJ1-6; D is perhaps TRBD1 (5 bases). This CDR3 comprises 13 residues. V lost 6 bases, J lost 8 bases, and 11 bases lay in between. For the CDR3, the DNA is TGTGCCAGCAGCTTCGACAGTGATTCACCCCTCCACTTT. Amino acid sequence: CASSFDSDSPLHF.

This clonotype was counted many times. The chain recombines TRBV7-2 with TRBJ2-5; 12 positions agree with TRBD2. The CDR3 extends over 15 amino acids. Trimming at V came to 5 bases and at J to 2 bases, leaving 3 bases not matched to a gene. The V gene's germline CDR1 is SGHTA and CDR2 FQGNSA. In DNA form, the CDR3 reads TGTGCCAGCAGCCCTAGCGGGGGGGTTCAAGAGACCCAGTACTTC. As protein: CASSPSGGVQETQYF.

This clonotype was seen a handful of times. Sequence at one end of the junction differs from germline and may be a read error. CDR3 DNA sequence: TGTGCCGGCAGCCACCTGGGACGGTGGGACTCTGGAAACACCATATATTTT. Residues: CAGSHLGRWDSGNTIYF. The J gene is TRBJ1-3, the V gene TRBV3-1, with D maybe TRBD1 (5 bases). The germline CDR1 and CDR2 sequences are LGHDT and YNNKEL (reference sequence). CDR3 length: 17 residues.

This clonotype has more than one count but fewer than ten. The CDR3 here is CASSRLPQGINEQYF. The CDR3 DNA reads TGTGCCAGCAGCCGACTTCCACAGGGTATCAACGAGCAGTACTTC. The chain recombines TRBV7-3 with TRBJ2-5; a weak D match, TRBD1 (6 bases). The closer fit of TRBJ2-7 to the DNA end suggests the J call may be wrong. The length of the CDR3 is 15 residues. The germline CDR1 and CDR2 sequences are SGHTA and FQGTGA.

This chain joins TRBV3-1 and TRBJ2-3, with D perhaps TRBD1 (6 bases). The length of the CDR3 is 15 residues. The germline CDR1 and CDR2 sequences are LGHDT and YNNKEL (reference sequence). Trimming left V 4 bases short and J 4 bases short, with 15 bases between. In nucleotides, the CDR3 is TGTGCCAGCAGCCTCTGGGCCCAGGGGTCAGATACGCAGTATTTT. Translating it yields CASSLWAQGSDTQYF.

This clonotype has more than one count but fewer than ten. J is TRBJ1-1 and V is TRBV20-1; D remains ambiguous. The V and J ends lost 8 bases and 1 base respectively, with 8 bases between them. The CDR3 consists of 11 residues. Germline V lookup: CDR1 DFQATT, CDR2 SNEGSKA (reference sequence). The CDR3 is CSRDPNTEAFF. The CDR3 region has the DNA TGCAGTCGAGACCCGAACACTGAAGCTTTCTTT.

This clonotype was seen more than once but under ten times. CDR3 residues: CASSSPTSGDNNEQFF. In DNA, the CDR3 is TGTGCCAGCAGCTCTCCTACTAGCGGGGACAACAATGAGCAGTTCTTC. The chain employs TRBV11-2 and TRBJ2-5; 10 bases are a match to TRBD2. The assigned J gene may be wrong: the sequence end matches TRBJ2-1 better. There are 16 residues in the CDR3. Germline loops: CDR1 SGHAT, CDR2 FQNNGV.

The V call is TRBV7-8, the J call TRBJ2-7; the D call may be TRBD1 or TRBD2 (5 bases each). With 2 bases removed from V and 6 bases from J, the gap between germline ends came to 14 bases. This CDR3 contains 14 residues. The germline CDR1 and CDR2 sequences are SGHVS and FQNEAQ. CDR3 protein: CASSLQGLGSEQYF. The CDR3 nucleotides are TGTGCCAGCAGCTTACAGGGCTTGGGGAGCGAGCAGTACTTC.

Only a few counts were recorded for this clonotype. The chain links TRBV28 to TRBJ2-1, with TRBD2 matching 7 bases. Per the germline V gene, CDR1 is MDHEN and CDR2 is SYDVKM. The trim removed 5 bases at V and 7 bases at J, leaving 14 bases unmatched. CDR3 length: 16 residues. The DNA for the CDR3 is TGTGCCAGCAGTCCCTCAAGGGCGGGGGTTGAAAATGAGCAGTTCTTC. Amino acids: CASSPSRAGVENEQFF.

V is TRBV10-3 and J is TRBJ2-3; 10 nucleotides agree with TRBD2. Germline V gives CDR1 ENHRY, CDR2 SYGVKD. This CDR3 contains 17 residues. Trimming at V came to 2 bases and at J to 0 bases, leaving 5 bases not matched to a gene. CDR3 DNA sequence: TGTGCCATCAGTGAGCGTGGACTAGCGGTTAGCACAGATACGCAGTATTTT. Protein: CAISERGLAVSTDTQYF.